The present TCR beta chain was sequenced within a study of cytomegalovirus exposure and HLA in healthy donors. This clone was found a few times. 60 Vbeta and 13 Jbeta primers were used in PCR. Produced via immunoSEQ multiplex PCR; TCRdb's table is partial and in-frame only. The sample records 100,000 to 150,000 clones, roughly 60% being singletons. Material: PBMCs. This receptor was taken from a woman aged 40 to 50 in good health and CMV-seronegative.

CDR3 bases: TGCGCCAGCAGCTTGGAGGGACAGGGGGTCGCAGATACGCAGTATTTT. It is translated as CASSLEGQGVADTQYF. The chain carries TRBV5-1 and TRBJ2-3, with 11 bases that match TRBD1. This CDR3 has 16 amino acids. CDR1 and CDR2 from the germline V gene are SGHRS and YFSETQ. V lost 0 bases to trimming and J lost 4 bases; unmatched junction nucleotides: 4.